These T cell receptor beta chains were read from a single sample in a study of cytomegalovirus exposure and HLA in healthy donors. The method was immunoSEQ multiplex PCR; TCRdb's version includes in-frame clones alone and lacks a portion of them. The top ten clones hold about 3.6% of a sample with fewer than 110,000 clones, 75% to 90% of them seen once. Sequenced input: PBMCs. All receptors derive from a young man in good health and CMV-seronegative. The CDR3 runs from the conserved cysteine through the conserved F or W. A D gene is named only where the DNA matches it firmly. Size tells how often a clone was seen (once, few, many) or the class of an expanded clone, and some rows leave it out.

CDR3 length | J gene | clone size | V gene | D gene | CDR3 DNA | CDR3 protein
14 | TRBJ1-2 | - | TRBV15 | - | TGTGCCACCAGCAGCCGAAATACTGAACGGGGCTACACCTTC | CATSSRNTERGYTF
12 | TRBJ2-7 | - | TRBV2 | - | TGTGCCAGCAGTGAGGCAGACTACGAGCAGTACTTC | CASSEADYEQYF
17 | TRBJ1-1 | - | TRBV18 | TRBD1 | TGTGCCAGCTCACAAGACAGGGGGCACGATTTCAGCAGTGAAGCTTTCTTT | CASSQDRGHDFSSEAFF
16 | TRBJ1-6 | - | TRBV28 | TRBD1 | TGTGCCAGCAGTTTCATTCCGACAGGGATTGGTTCACCCCTCCACTTT | CASSFIPTGIGSPLHF
16 | TRBJ2-1 | - | TRBV10-3 | TRBD2 | TGTGCCATCACCGACCGAATAGCGGGGGGTATCGATGAGCAGTTCTTC | CAITDRIAGGIDEQFF
13 | TRBJ1-1 | once | TRBV5-6 | - | TGTGCCAGCAGCCCGACAGGCTTCACTGAAGCTTTCTTT | CASSPTGFTEAFF
18 | TRBJ2-1 | - | TRBV5-4 | - | TGTGCCAGCAGCCCATGGTCCACACTAGCACAAAAAAAGTATGAGCAGTTCTTC | CASSPWSTLAQKKYEQFF
13 | TRBJ2-5 | - | TRBV5-4 | - | TGTGCCAGCAGCCCCTTCCAGGGGCGGACCCAGTACTTC | CASSPFQGRTQYF
16 | TRBJ2-1 | - | TRBV25-1 | - | TGTGCCAGCAGTGGGTCAGGGGGGAGTCTATACAATGAGCAGTTCTTC | CASSGSGGSLYNEQFF
19 | TRBJ2-5 | - | TRBV29-1 | TRBD2 | TGCAGCGTTGAGGGGTCGCTAGCGGGTGCCGATTCGTACCAAGAGACCCAGTACTTC | CSVEGSLAGADSYQETQYF